These 6 T cell receptor beta chains were all obtained from the same sample, sequenced in a study of blood T cell repertoires in COVID-19. TCRdb's copy holds only in-frame clones and misses some; the assay was immunoSEQ multiplex PCR. The sample yields roughly 260,000 clones, approximately 90% seen once. The sample consisted of peripheral blood. The receptors derive from a man in his sixties who had recovered from COVID-19.

The chain links TRBV5-4 to TRBJ2-3; no clear D. V lost 4 bases and J 2 bases, leaving 8 bases between the germline ends. Germline-derived CDR1 and CDR2 are SGHNT and YYREEE (reference sequence). The CDR3 is 13 amino acids. In DNA form, the CDR3 reads TGTGCCAGCAGCCTACCGATCACAGATACGCAGTATTTT. Translated: CASSLPITDTQYF.

The chain has TRBV7-9 and TRBJ1-4; D is perhaps TRBD1 (5 bases). The CDR3 runs 13 residues. The V and J ends lost 2 bases and 7 bases respectively, with 8 bases between them. CDR1 is SEHNR, CDR2 FQNEAQ, per germline (reference sequence). CDR3 in DNA: TGTGCCAGCAGCTTAATGCAGGGTGAAAAACTGTTTTTT. Amino acid sequence: CASSLMQGEKLFF.

The chain employs TRBV25-1 and TRBJ2-3, with 10 bases fitting TRBD2. CDR1 is MGHDK and CDR2 is SYGVNS in the germline V gene. V was pared by 8 bases and J by 2 bases, with 10 bases of the junction left unmatched. The CDR3 contains 16 residues. The CDR3 nucleotides are TGTGCCAGCGTACCGGGACTAGCGTTACCCACAGATACGCAGTATTTT. Protein: CASVPGLALPTDTQYF.

This rearrangement joins TRBV27 to TRBJ2-6, with 9 bases that match TRBD1. Germline-derived CDR1 and CDR2 are MNHEY and SMNVEV (reference sequence). The CDR3 runs 18 residues. V was clipped by 5 bases and J by 2 bases; unmatched bases: 10. The CDR3 sequence is CASSPTGTGITGANVLTF. The CDR3 DNA is TGTGCCAGCAGTCCGACCGGGACAGGGATTACTGGGGCCAACGTCCTGACTTTC.

This chain connects TRBV3-1 (or the pseudogene TRBV3-2) to TRBJ2-5, with 13 positions matching TRBD2. CDR1 and CDR2 (germline): LGHDT, YNNKEL (reference sequence). The CDR3 loop spans 18 amino acids. Unmatched junction bases numbered 9, after V lost 0 bases and J lost 5 bases. The chain's CDR3 is CASSQDRLAGGMGETQYF. The CDR3 coding sequence is TGTGCCAGCAGCCAAGACCGACTAGCGGGAGGAATGGGGGAGACCCAGTACTTC.

V usage is TRBV7-3 and J usage is TRBJ1-5; perhaps TRBD1 as D (5 bases). The CDR3 is 13 residues long. The V gene's germline CDR1 is SGHTA and CDR2 FQGTGA. The V end was cut by 4 bases, the J end by 6 bases, with 10 bases between. The CDR3: CASSSSGLQPQHF. The CDR3 DNA is TGTGCCAGCAGCTCGTCAGGGCTTCAGCCCCAGCATTTT.